Below are 10 T cell receptor beta chains sequenced from a single sample in a study of response to subunit inactivated influenza vaccine. TCRdb analysed the RT-PCR reads with MiXCR anew, one entry per CDR3 protein. This table holds about 800,000 distinct CDR3 sequences, 21% found once. This material consisted of PBMCs from blood, taken 4 to 6 days after vaccination. These receptor sequences come from a man aged 45-60 years who received an inactivated influenza vaccine.

This clonotype was seen at least ten times. The V gene is TRBV15, the J gene TRBJ1-5, with TRBD1 as a possible D gene (6 bases). The CDR3 spans 13 residues. In germline, CDR1 is LNHNV, CDR2 YYDKDF (reference sequence). Trimming took off 6 bases at V and 4 bases at J, with 10 bases between the two ends. DNA for the CDR3: TGTGCCACCAGTTCCCAGGGGAATCAGCCCCAGCATTTT. It translates to CATSSQGNQPQHF.

This clonotype was seen more than once but under ten times. The V gene is TRBV4-3, the J gene TRBJ2-7; D gene ambiguous. Looked up from germline, CDR1 is LGHNA and CDR2 is YSLEER. The CDR3 totals 14 residues. Trimming took off 4 bases at V and 2 bases at J, with 12 bases between the two ends. The CDR3 sequence is CASSPPPPAYEQYF. The DNA of the CDR3 is TGCGCCAGCAGCCCTCCGCCCCCAGCCTACGAGCAGTACTTC.

This clonotype was seen a single time. This chain links TRBV3-1 with TRBJ2-5; a weak D match, TRBD2 (5 bases). Trimming left V 1 base short and J 5 bases short, with 11 bases between. Germline V CDR1 and CDR2: LGHDT, YNNKEL (reference sequence). CDR3 length equals 14 residues. The CDR3 sequence is CASSQVPGWETQYF. The CDR3 nucleotides are TGTGCCAGCAGCCAAGTCCCGGGGTGGGAGACCCAGTACTTC.

The sample holds a few counts of this clonotype. This chain joins TRBV7-2 and TRBJ2-7, with 8 positions matching TRBD1. Trimming cost V 3 bases and J 3 bases; bases outside gene matches: 7. CDR1 and CDR2 (germline): SGHTA, FQGNSA. This CDR3 is 15 amino acids long. CDR3 amino acids: CASSFARTGSYEQYF. CDR3 nucleotide sequence: TGTGCCAGCAGCTTTGCCCGGACAGGGAGCTACGAGCAGTACTTC.

The J gene is TRBJ2-2, the V gene TRBV5-1; D is undetermined. Germline V gives CDR1 SGHRS, CDR2 YFSETQ. Trimming stripped 0 bases from V and 2 bases from J, with 8 bases between. CDR3 length: 15 amino acids. For the CDR3, the DNA is TGCGCCAGCAGCTTGGTCGCTTTCAACACCGGGGAGCTGTTTTTT. This translates into CASSLVAFNTGELFF.

The chain joins TRBV6-2 or TRBV6-3 to TRBJ2-5; 9 bases fit TRBD2. The CDR3 runs to 16 residues. V lost 2 bases and J lost 2; bases outside the gene matches: 6. Per the germline V gene, CDR1 is MNHEY and CDR2 is SVGEGT. This CDR3 is CASSYSLAGQQETQYF. The CDR3 nucleotides are TGTGCCAGCAGTTACAGTCTAGCGGGACAACAAGAGACCCAGTACTTC.

V gene TRBV10-3 combines with J gene TRBJ1-2, with 12 nucleotides matching TRBD1. This CDR3 is built from 17 residues. The V gene's germline CDR1 is ENHRY and CDR2 SYGVKD. After removal of 6 bases from V and 6 bases from J, the junction contained 14 bases not matched to a gene. CDR3 region: CAISKGQGATFSNGYTF. CDR3 nucleotides: TGTGCCATCAGCAAGGGACAGGGGGCGACCTTTTCCAATGGCTACACCTTC.

This chain links TRBV5-1 with TRBJ2-7; TRBD1 agrees at 9 bases. CDR1 is SGHRS and CDR2 is YFSETQ in the germline V gene. The CDR3 runs 15 residues. Trimming cost V 3 bases and J 2 bases; bases outside gene matches: 6. The CDR3 DNA is TGCGCCAGCAGCTGGGACTGGGACAGGGCCTACGAGCAGTACTTC. This codes for CASSWDWDRAYEQYF.

J is TRBJ2-6 and V is TRBV7-7; D is uncertain. V gave up 11 bases and J gave up 4 bases, with 12 bases separating them. The CDR3 totals 13 residues. Germline CDR1 SSHAT, CDR2 FNYEAQ (reference sequence). CDR3 protein: CALRALGANVLTF. The CDR3 DNA reads as TGTGCCCTTCGGGCTCTCGGGGCCAACGTCCTGACTTTC.

This clonotype has only a few counts. The V call is TRBV7-2, the J call TRBJ2-5, with 11 bases lining up with TRBD1. The J segment lost 10 bases and the V segment lost 2 bases, leaving 3 bases of the junction unmatched. CDR1 is SGHTA, CDR2 FQGNSA, per germline. CDR3 length: 13 amino acids. CDR3 DNA sequence: TGTGCCAGCAGCTTACCGGGACAGGGGGGCCAGTACTTC. Its protein product is CASSLPGQGGQYF.